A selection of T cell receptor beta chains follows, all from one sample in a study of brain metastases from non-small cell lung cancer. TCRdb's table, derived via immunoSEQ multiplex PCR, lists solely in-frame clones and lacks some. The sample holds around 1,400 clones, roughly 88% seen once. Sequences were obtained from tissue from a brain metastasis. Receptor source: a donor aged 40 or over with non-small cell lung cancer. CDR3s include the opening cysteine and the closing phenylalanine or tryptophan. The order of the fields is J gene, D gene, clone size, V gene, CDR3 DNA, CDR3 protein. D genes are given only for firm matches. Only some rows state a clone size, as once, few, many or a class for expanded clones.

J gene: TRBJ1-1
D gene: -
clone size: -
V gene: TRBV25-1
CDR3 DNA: TGTGCCAGCAGTGCCTGGATGAACACTGAAGCTTTCTTT
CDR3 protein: CASSAWMNTEAFF

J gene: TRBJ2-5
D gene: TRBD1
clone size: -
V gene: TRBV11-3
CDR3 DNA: TGTGCCAGCAGCCTAACGACAGGGGAAGAGACCCAATACTTC
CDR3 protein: CASSLTTGEETQYF

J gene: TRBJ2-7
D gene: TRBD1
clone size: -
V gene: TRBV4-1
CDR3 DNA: TGCGCCAGCAGCCCACCCCTAGGTACAGGGGCAACCTACGAGCAGTACTTC
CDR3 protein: CASSPPLGTGATYEQYF

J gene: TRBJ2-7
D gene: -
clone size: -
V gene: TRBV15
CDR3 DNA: TGTGCCACCAGCAGTAGGGACCCAGCAAGGGGTGAGCAGTACTTC
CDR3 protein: CATSSRDPARGEQYF

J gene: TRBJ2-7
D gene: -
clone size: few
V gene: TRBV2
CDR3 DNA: TGTGCCAGCCTCACCCAGAGGGCTCTTGGCGAGCAGTACTTC
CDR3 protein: CASLTQRALGEQYF

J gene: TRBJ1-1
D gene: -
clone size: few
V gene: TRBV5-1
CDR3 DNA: TGCGCCAGCAGCCCCGCCGGGGCAGGCAACACTGAAGCTTTCTTT
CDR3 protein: CASSPAGAGNTEAFF

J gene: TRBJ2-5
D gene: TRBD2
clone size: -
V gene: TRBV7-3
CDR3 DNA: TGTGCCAGCAGCTTAACGTCGGGGGGAGTCGGCGAGACCCAGTACTTC
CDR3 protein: CASSLTSGGVGETQYF

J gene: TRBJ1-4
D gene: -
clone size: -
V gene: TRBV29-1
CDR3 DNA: TGCAGCGCGTGGCTTTCTAATGAAAAACTGTTTTTT
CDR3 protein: CSAWLSNEKLFF

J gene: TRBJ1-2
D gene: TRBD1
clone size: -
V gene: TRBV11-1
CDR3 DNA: TGTGCCAGCAGCTTAGCCCAGGGGGCTCACTATGGCTACACCTTC
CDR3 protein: CASSLAQGAHYGYTF

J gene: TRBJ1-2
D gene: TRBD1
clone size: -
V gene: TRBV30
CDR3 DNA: TGTGCCTGGAGTTCGCGACAGGGGCACTATGGCTACACCTTC
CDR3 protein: CAWSSRQGHYGYTF

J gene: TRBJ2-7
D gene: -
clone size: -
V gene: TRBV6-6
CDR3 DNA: TGTGCCAGCAGTCAACTTTCCCGGGGACAAGGCAGATCCTACGAGCAGTACTTC
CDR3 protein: CASSQLSRGQGRSYEQYF

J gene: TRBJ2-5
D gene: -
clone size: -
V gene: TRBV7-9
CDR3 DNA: TGTGCCAGCAGCTACACTGGTAGGGGGGATGGAGAGACCCAGTACTTC
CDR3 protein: CASSYTGRGDGETQYF

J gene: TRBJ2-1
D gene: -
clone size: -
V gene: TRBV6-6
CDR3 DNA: TGTGCCAGCAGTTACTCGACCGTTAGCAATGAGCAGTTCTTC
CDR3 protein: CASSYSTVSNEQFF

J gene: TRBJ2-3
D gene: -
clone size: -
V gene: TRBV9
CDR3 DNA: TGTGCCAGCAGCGTAGACCAACCGGATACGCAGTATTTT
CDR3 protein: CASSVDQPDTQYF

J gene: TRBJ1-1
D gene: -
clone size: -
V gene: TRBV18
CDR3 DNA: TGTGCCAGCTCGCTTCACGGTCTTCGGGGCACTGAAGCTTTCTTT
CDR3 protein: CASSLHGLRGTEAFF

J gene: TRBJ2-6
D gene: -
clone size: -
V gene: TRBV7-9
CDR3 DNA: TGTGCCAGCAGCCTTCTTGCATACCATGACAAGTCGGGCCACGTCCTGACTTTC
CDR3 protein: CASSLLAYHDKSGHVLTF

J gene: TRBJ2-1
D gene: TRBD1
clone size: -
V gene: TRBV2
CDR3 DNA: TGTGCCGTACCGACAGGGGCGCATGAGCAGTTCTTC
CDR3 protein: CAVPTGAHEQFF

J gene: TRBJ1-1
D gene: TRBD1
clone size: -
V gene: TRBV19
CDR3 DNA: TGTGCCACCAACAGGGGGGAAGTGAACACTGAAGCTTTCTTT
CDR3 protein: CATNRGEVNTEAFF

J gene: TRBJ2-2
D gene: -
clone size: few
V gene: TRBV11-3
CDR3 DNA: TGTGCCAGCAGCTTCGGGGGAACCGGGGAGCTGTTTTTT
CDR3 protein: CASSFGGTGELFF

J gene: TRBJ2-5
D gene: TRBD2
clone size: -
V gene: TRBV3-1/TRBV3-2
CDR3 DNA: TGTGCCAGCAGCCCCTCCGGGACTAGCGGGAGTTGGGAGACCCAGTACTTC
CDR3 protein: CASSPSGTSGSWETQYF

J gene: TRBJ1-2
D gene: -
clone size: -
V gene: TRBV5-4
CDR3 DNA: TGTGCCAGCAGCTTGGCCCTAGGACAGAACTATGGCTACACCTTC
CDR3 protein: CASSLALGQNYGYTF

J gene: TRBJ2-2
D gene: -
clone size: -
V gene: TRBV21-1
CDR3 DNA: TGTGCCAGCAGCAAAGCGGCTGACTTTCCTAGGGTCGGGGAGCTGTTTTTT
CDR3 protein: CASSKAADFPRVGELFF

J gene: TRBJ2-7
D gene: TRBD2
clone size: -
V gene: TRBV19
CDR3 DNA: TGTGCCAGTAGTATAACTAGCGGGAGGGCCGAGCAGTACTTC
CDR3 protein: CASSITSGRAEQYF

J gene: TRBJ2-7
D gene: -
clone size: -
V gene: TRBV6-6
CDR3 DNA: TGTGCCAGTTCGCCGGACGCCTACGAGCAGTACTTC
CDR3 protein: CASSPDAYEQYF

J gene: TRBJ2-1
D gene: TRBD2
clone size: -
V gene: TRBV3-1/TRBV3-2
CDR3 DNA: TGTGCCAGCAGCCAGGCTAGCGGGAGTGGGGATGAGCAGTTCTTC
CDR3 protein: CASSQASGSGDEQFF

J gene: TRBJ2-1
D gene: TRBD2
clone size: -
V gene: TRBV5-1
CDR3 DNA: TGCGCCAGCAGCTCCAGCGGGACGACCGGGAATGAGCAGTTCTTC
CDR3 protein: CASSSSGTTGNEQFF

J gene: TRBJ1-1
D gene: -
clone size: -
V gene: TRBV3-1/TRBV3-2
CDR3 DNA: TGTGCCAGCAGCCGGGTCGCGAACACTGAAGCTTTCTTT
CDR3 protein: CASSRVANTEAFF

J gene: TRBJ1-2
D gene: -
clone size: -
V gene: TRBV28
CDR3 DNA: TGTGCCAGCCAAGAAGCTAACTATGGCTACACCTTC
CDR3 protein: CASQEANYGYTF

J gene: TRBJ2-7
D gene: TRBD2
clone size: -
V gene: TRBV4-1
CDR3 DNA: TGCGCCAGCAGCCAAGGACTAGGCGGGAGCTCCTACGAGCAGTACTTC
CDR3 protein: CASSQGLGGSSYEQYF

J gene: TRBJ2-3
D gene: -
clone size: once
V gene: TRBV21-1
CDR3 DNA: TGTGCCAGCAGCAAAGCTCGGGGGAGGGGCCCGGATACGCAGTATTTT
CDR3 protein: CASSKARGRGPDTQYF

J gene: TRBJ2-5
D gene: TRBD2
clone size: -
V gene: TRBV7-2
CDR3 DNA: TGTGCCAGCAGCGCCCAGTCTGGACTAGCGGGAGGAGAGACCCAGTACTTC
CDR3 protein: CASSAQSGLAGGETQYF

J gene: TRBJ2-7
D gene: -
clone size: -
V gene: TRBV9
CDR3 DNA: TGTGCCAGCAGCGTAGCTGACGGGGCCGAGCAGTACTTC
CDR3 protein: CASSVADGAEQYF

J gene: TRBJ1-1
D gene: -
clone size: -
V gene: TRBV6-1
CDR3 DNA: TGTGCCAGCAGTGAAGATCTGGGGGCGGACACTGAAGCTTTCTTT
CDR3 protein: CASSEDLGADTEAFF

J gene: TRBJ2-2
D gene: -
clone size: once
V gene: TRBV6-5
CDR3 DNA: TGTGCCAGCCGTTACAGGCACACCGGGGAGCTGTTTTTT
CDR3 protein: CASRYRHTGELFF

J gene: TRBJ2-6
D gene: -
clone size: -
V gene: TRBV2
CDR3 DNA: TGTGCCGCCAAACCCAGGTCTCGCTCTGGGGCCAACGTCCTGACTTTC
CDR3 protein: CAAKPRSRSGANVLTF

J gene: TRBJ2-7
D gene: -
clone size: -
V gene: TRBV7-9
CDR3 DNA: TGTGCCAGCAGCTTAGTAAGCGGAGGCCACTACGAGCAGTACTTC
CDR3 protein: CASSLVSGGHYEQYF

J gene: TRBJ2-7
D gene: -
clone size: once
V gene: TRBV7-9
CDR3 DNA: TGTGCCAGCAGAGTGGGGGCCGGGGGCTACGAGCAGTACTTC
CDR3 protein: CASRVGAGGYEQYF

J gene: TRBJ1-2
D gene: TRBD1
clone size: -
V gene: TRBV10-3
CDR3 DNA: TGTGCCATCAGTGAGTCCCCCATCCGGGACCCTCGACAGGGCTATACCTTC
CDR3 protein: CAISESPIRDPRQGYTF

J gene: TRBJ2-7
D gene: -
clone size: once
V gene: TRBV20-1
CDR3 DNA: TGCAGTGCTAGTTATGGGGACGAGCAGTACTTC
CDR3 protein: CSASYGDEQYF

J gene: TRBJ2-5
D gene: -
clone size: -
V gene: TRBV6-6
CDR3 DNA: TGTGCCAGCACCCCGGGTAATTACCGGGTGGAGACCCAGTACTTC
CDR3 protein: CASTPGNYRVETQYF

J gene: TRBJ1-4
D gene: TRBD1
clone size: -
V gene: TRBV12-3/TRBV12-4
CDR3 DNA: TGTGCCAGCGGGAGACAGGGTTACGAAAAACTGTTTTTT
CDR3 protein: CASGRQGYEKLFF